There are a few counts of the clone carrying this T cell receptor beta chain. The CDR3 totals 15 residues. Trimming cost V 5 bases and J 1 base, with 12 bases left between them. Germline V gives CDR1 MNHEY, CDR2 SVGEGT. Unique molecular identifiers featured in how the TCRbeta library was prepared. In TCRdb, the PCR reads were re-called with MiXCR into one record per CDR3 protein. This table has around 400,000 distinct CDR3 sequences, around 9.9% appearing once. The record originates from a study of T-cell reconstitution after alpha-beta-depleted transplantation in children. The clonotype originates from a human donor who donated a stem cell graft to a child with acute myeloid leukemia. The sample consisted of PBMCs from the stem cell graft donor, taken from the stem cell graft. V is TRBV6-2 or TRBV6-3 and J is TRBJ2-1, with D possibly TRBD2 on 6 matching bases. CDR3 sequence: CASSLRLESYNEQFF. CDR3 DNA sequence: TGTGCCAGCAGTCTTCGACTAGAATCCTACAATGAGCAGTTCTTC.